This entry lists 25 T cell receptor beta chains sequenced from one sample in a study of T cells of healthy individuals. TCRdb re-derived calls from the 5' RACE reads in MiXCR, one entry per CDR3 protein. The sample carries tens of thousands of distinct CDR3 sequences, roughly 4.3% recorded once. Receptor source: a human donor in good health.

This clonotype was seen ten or more times. The V call is TRBV20-1, the J call TRBJ1-1; 7 nucleotides match TRBD1. In germline, CDR1 is DFQATT, CDR2 SNEGSKA (reference sequence). This CDR3 comprises 14 residues. V gave up 6 bases and J gave up 4 bases; unmatched junction bases: 11. CDR3 protein: CSAEGARGSTEAFF. The CDR3 DNA reads as TGCAGTGCGGAGGGGGCGCGGGGGAGCACTGAAGCTTTCTTT.

This clonotype was found a few times. This rearrangement joins TRBV6-1 to TRBJ1-5; D is undetermined. Trimming took off 2 bases at V and 7 bases at J, with 15 bases between the two ends. This CDR3 contains 15 residues. Germline assignment: CDR1 MNHNS and CDR2 SASEGT. CDR3 residues: CASSESAGREQPQHF. The CDR3 coding sequence is TGTGCCAGCAGTGAATCGGCAGGTCGGGAACAGCCCCAGCATTTT.

This clonotype has ten or more counts. The chain combines TRBV3-1 with TRBJ2-7; D gene unclear. Trimming removed 0 bases at V and 3 bases at J, with 9 bases between. Germline lookup yields CDR1 LGHDT and CDR2 YNNKEL (reference sequence). The CDR3 spans 14 residues. The CDR3 sequence is CASSQEVNIYEQYF. CDR3 DNA sequence: TGTGCCAGCAGCCAAGAGGTAAATATCTACGAGCAGTACTTC.

This clonotype came up many times. This chain joins TRBV6-2 or TRBV6-3 and TRBJ2-7, with 8 nucleotides matching TRBD1. The junction had 2 bases not matched to a gene; V was cut back by 5 bases and J by 5 bases. CDR1 and CDR2 from the germline V gene are MNHEY and SVGEGT. The CDR3 is 12 residues long. The CDR3 DNA reads as TGTGCCAGCAGTCTGACAGGGGACGAGCAGTACTTC. Protein: CASSLTGDEQYF.

This clonotype was counted at least ten times. The chain employs TRBV30 and TRBJ1-1; 10 nucleotides line up with TRBD1. Losses at the gene ends were 3 bases for V and 0 bases for J; bases not matched to a gene: 4. CDR1 is GTSNPN, CDR2 SVGIG, per germline (reference sequence). The CDR3 extends over 15 amino acids. CDR3 DNA: TGTGCCTGGAGCAAGGGACAGGGGCTGAACACTGAAGCTTTCTTT. This gives the protein CAWSKGQGLNTEAFF.

This clonotype was seen repeatedly, ten times or more. The chain joins TRBV6-6 to TRBJ1-1; weak D call: TRBD1 (6 bases). V dropped 7 bases and J dropped 3 bases, with 18 bases sitting between them. CDR1 and CDR2 from the germline V gene are MNHNY and SVGAGI (reference sequence). The length of the CDR3 is 15 residues. This CDR3 is CASMDGGAGYTEAFF. The CDR3, as DNA: TGTGCCAGCATGGATGGGGGCGCGGGGTACACTGAAGCTTTCTTT.

This clonotype has a count of ten or more. The chain is built from TRBV3-1 and TRBJ1-6; tentatively, D is TRBD1 (6 bases). From germline, CDR1 is LGHDT and CDR2 YNNKEL (reference sequence). This CDR3 contains 12 residues. Between the trimmed V and J ends, which lost 6 bases and 13 bases, there was a span of 13 bases. The CDR3 is CASSTLRGPLHF. The DNA for the CDR3 is TGTGCCAGCAGTACCCTGAGGGGGCCCCTCCACTTT. Based on the CDR3 plus reference TRBV3-1 and TRBJ1-6, the full variable domain is DTAVSQTPKYLVTQMGNDKSIKCEQNLGHDTMYWYKQDSKKFLKIMFSYNNKELIINETVPNRFSPKSPDKAHLNLHINSLELGDSAVYFCASSTLRGPLHFGNGTRLTVT.

This clonotype was counted between two and nine times. This chain connects TRBV2 to TRBJ1-1; 11 bases align to TRBD1. V gave up 3 bases and J gave up 6 bases; unmatched junction bases: 6. CDR3 size: 15 residues. The V gene's germline CDR1 is SNHLY and CDR2 FYNNEI. The CDR3 DNA reads TGTGCCAGCAGTGATCGGACAGGGGGCTTCTCTGAAGCTTTCTTT. This translates into CASSDRTGGFSEAFF. The whole variable domain, filled in from reference TRBV2 and TRBJ1-1, reads EPEVTQTPSHQVTQMGQEVILRCVPISNHLYFYWYRQILGQKVEFLVSFYNNEISEKSEIFDDQFSVERPDGSNFTLKIRSTKLEDSAMYFCASSDRTGGFSEAFFGQGTRLTVV.

This clonotype has ten or more counts. The J gene is TRBJ2-1, the V gene TRBV21-1; the table's D call of TRBD1 was not tested on the DNA. TRBV21-1 is a pseudogene segment. CDR3 length equals 15 residues. CDR3 sequence reads: CASSSDRDPYNEQFF. In nucleotides, the CDR3 is TGTGCCAGCAGCAGCGACAGGGATCCCTACAATGAGCAGTTCTTC.

This clonotype was counted between two and nine times. The chain has TRBV27 and TRBJ1-4; tentative D call: TRBD1 (6 bases). There are 15 residues in the CDR3. Per the germline V gene, CDR1 is MNHEY and CDR2 is SMNVEV (reference sequence). Trimming stripped 0 bases from V and 2 bases from J, with 7 bases between. The CDR3: CASSLSGGTNEKLFF. The CDR3 DNA is TGTGCCAGCAGTTTATCAGGGGGGACTAATGAAAAACTGTTTTTT.

Only a few counts were recorded for this clonotype. The chain is built from TRBV19 and TRBJ1-6; D not resolved. The CDR3 extends over 17 amino acids. Trimming pared 9 bases from V and 9 bases from J, leaving 27 bases between. Germline loops: CDR1 LNHDA, CDR2 SQIVND (reference sequence). The CDR3 nucleotides read TGTGCCAGCCCCGTTGCCTCCAATTGGAGATGGAGTTCACCCCTCCACTTT. This translates into CASPVASNWRWSSPLHF.

This clonotype has only a few counts. The gene calls are TRBV7-2 and TRBJ1-5; D is unresolved. This CDR3 comprises 16 residues. Trimming removed 5 bases from V and 2 bases from J, with 16 bases in between. Germline V lookup: CDR1 SGHTA, CDR2 FQGNSA. Here the CDR3 reads CASSARRAVGNQPQHF. Written as DNA, the CDR3 is TGTGCCAGCAGCGCCCGACGGGCGGTTGGCAATCAGCCCCAGCATTTT.

This clonotype was detected ten times or more. This chain joins TRBV5-1 and TRBJ2-4; D unresolved. The germline V and J ends were trimmed by 0 bases and 5 bases, with 6 bases remaining between them. Germline CDR1 is SGHRS and CDR2 is YFSETQ. The CDR3 consists of 13 residues. The CDR3 here is CASSLGPENIQYF. The CDR3, as DNA: TGCGCCAGCAGCTTGGGGCCCGAAAACATTCAGTACTTC.

In its sample, this clonotype was seen many times. The DNA for the CDR3 is TGTGCCAGCAGCTTAGGCCCAGCCAAAAACATTCAGTACTTC. Protein sequence: CASSLGPAKNIQYF. The V and J genes are TRBV5-6 and TRBJ2-4, with unresolved D. The germline V and J ends were trimmed by 2 bases and 0 bases, with 6 bases remaining between them. The CDR3 has 14 amino acids. Per the germline V gene, CDR1 is SGHDT and CDR2 is YYEEEE.

This clonotype has a count of ten or more. This chain uses TRBV7-2 with TRBJ2-1; D call uncertain. The germline gives CDR1 SGHTA, CDR2 FQGNSA. CDR3 length: 13 residues. V lost 0 bases, J lost 9 bases, and 9 bases lay in between. The CDR3 is CASSLALAVEQFF. In DNA, the CDR3 is TGTGCCAGCAGCTTAGCGCTGGCAGTTGAGCAGTTCTTC.

In its sample, this clonotype was seen many times. J is TRBJ1-6 and V is TRBV20-1; unclear D gene. This CDR3 has 15 residues. Per germline, CDR1 DFQATT and CDR2 SNEGSKA (reference sequence). V was clipped by 6 bases and J by 6 bases, with 18 bases between them. The CDR3 is CSARRRELANSPLHF. CDR3 nucleotides: TGCAGTGCCCGGAGGAGGGAACTCGCTAATTCACCCCTCCACTTT.

The sample holds many counts of this clonotype. The CDR3, as DNA: TGTGCTAGTGGCTACGGTAGGGGGGGAAACACTGAAGCTTTCTTT. Protein: CASGYGRGGNTEAFF. The chain employs TRBV12-5 and TRBJ1-1; possibly TRBD1 for D (6 bases). The CDR3 covers 15 residues. Trimming cost V 6 bases and J 2 bases, with 16 bases left between them. The germline V gene has CDR1 LGHNT and CDR2 FRNRAP.

This clonotype was observed many times. This chain links TRBV6-6 with TRBJ1-6; D ambiguous. The germline V gene encodes CDR1 MNHNY and CDR2 SVGAGI (reference sequence). This CDR3 comprises 17 residues. V lost 0 bases to trimming and J lost 9 bases, with 18 bases between them. The CDR3 sequence: CASSYSLSREYSSPLHF. The DNA for the CDR3 is TGTGCCAGCAGTTACTCTCTCTCTAGGGAATACAGTTCACCCCTCCACTTT.

This clonotype was seen only once. A much more abundant neighbour one base away suggests this may be a read error. The chain carries TRBV15 and TRBJ1-1; D unclear. V lost 5 bases and J lost 1, with 17 bases in between. The germline V gene has CDR1 LNHNV and CDR2 YYDKDF (reference sequence). The CDR3 has 16 residues. CDR3 region: CATSGESSWGNTEAFF. The CDR3 nucleotides read TGTGCCACCAGCGGTGAATCAAGCTGGGGGAACACTGAAGCTTTCTTT.

This clonotype appeared a few times. The rearrangement joins TRBV7-6 to TRBJ2-3; D is undetermined. Trimming stripped 1 base from V and 0 bases from J, with 20 bases between. This CDR3 has 19 amino acids. CDR1 SGHVS and CDR2 FNYEAQ come from the germline V gene. This CDR3 is CASSLEASFTLYSTDTQYF. CDR3 DNA sequence: TGTGCCAGCAGCTTAGAGGCCTCCTTTACGCTGTATAGCACAGATACGCAGTATTTT.

The V and J genes are TRBV11-2 and TRBJ1-5, with 7 positions matching TRBD1. This CDR3 is built from 14 residues. Germline values: CDR1 SGHAT, CDR2 FQNNGV. Trimming removed 3 bases from V and 9 bases from J; junction bases left unmatched: 8. The CDR3 nucleotides read TGTGCCAGCAGCTTTGACAGGGTGGGGAGGCCCCAGCATTTT. Translated, it gives CASSFDRVGRPQHF.

This clonotype was detected ten times or more. The chain's CDR3 is CASSLGSWRGELFF. DNA of the CDR3: TGTGCCAGCAGCTTAGGGTCTTGGCGGGGGGAGCTGTTTTTT. V is TRBV11-3 and J is TRBJ2-2; D gene unclear. CDR3 length: 14 amino acids. CDR1 and CDR2 (germline): SGHNT, YENEEA. With 1 base removed from V and 8 bases from J, the gap between germline ends came to 11 bases.

This clonotype came up many times. This chain uses TRBV6-5 with TRBJ1-1; D not certain. The V end was cut by 1 base, the J end by 6 bases, with 9 bases between. CDR1 MNHEY and CDR2 SVGAGI come from the germline V gene. CDR3 length: 13 residues. The CDR3 DNA follows: TGTGCCAGCAGTTACTGGGTGGCCGCTGAAGCTTTCTTT. It codes for CASSYWVAAEAFF.

This clonotype was seen many times. The CDR3 protein is CASRASGRAGNEQFF. The CDR3 DNA reads as TGTGCCAGCAGGGCTAGCGGGAGGGCCGGGAATGAGCAGTTCTTC. The chain recombines TRBV2 with TRBJ2-1; TRBD2 aligns across 12 bases. The junction had 7 bases not matched to a gene; V was cut back by 6 bases and J by 7 bases. CDR1 SNHLY and CDR2 FYNNEI come from the germline V gene. CDR3 length equals 15 residues.

Ten or more counts support this clonotype. The chain links TRBV12-3 or TRBV12-4 to TRBJ2-5; 9 bases are shared with TRBD2. The CDR3 totals 17 residues. The J segment lost 3 bases and the V segment lost 5 bases, leaving 13 bases of the junction unmatched. The CDR3 is CASSPGSSGSREETQYF. The CDR3 nucleotides are TGTGCCAGCAGTCCCGGTAGTAGCGGGAGCCGGGAAGAGACCCAGTACTTC.